This T cell receptor beta chain was profiled in a study of blood T cell repertoires in COVID-19 (dated by TCRdb to 2020 to 2022). In terms of the full investigation: Samples from collaborators originated in the United States, Italy and Spain and spanned both the acute and convalescent phases of COVID-19. Nearly every sample came with metadata listing a de-identified subject ID, COVID-19 status, age in years and sex. The material from the prospective study consisted of cDNA or gDNA derived from T cells, B-cell-depleted T cells, or PBMCs. A freely available public database, intended as a resource for researchers studying the immune response to SARS-CoV-2, is where the repertoires were released. HLA class I and class II types, where available, came from metadata supplied by the sample provider rather than from assay-based typing. Deeply sampled blood TCRbeta repertoires from subjects exposed to, actively infected with, or recovered from COVID-19 were included in the dataset. The samples were drawn from the first 160 participants of the ongoing ImmuneRACE study and from over a thousand subjects provided by 6 global collaborators.

Trimming removed 4 bases from V and 10 bases from J; the gene matches leave 5 bases unexplained. CDR1 and CDR2, per the germline V gene, are SGDLS and YYNGEE. There are 13 amino acids in the CDR3, from cysteine to phenylalanine inclusive. Only the CDR3 part of the read is kept: 39 bases, read in frame from the first base. General findings and caveats noted by the study authors: How much clinical and demographic metadata was included differed by source and by participant, and the metadata was provided uncurated.

TCRbeta CDR3 regions were amplified from genomic DNA by means of the immunoSEQ Assay, a bias-controlled multiplex PCR. From the authors' description of their analysis: The number of nucleated cells in each sample was estimated from the amplification of reference gene primers within the assay. Sequence reads were collapsed and filtered to measure the absolute abundance of every unique TCRbeta CDR3 rearrangement. For each sample, productive Simpson clonality was calculated by taking the square root of Simpson's diversity index across productive rearrangements. The source is immuneACCESS, and TCRdb retained only in-frame sequences with V and J called. Part of the clones is not carried over; for the studies checked, unresolved V genes explain less than half of this, and the remainder is unexplained. D and trimming were read from the DNA, whereas the V and J calls and clone size are those reported in that table. Counted in this sample were around 100,000 clones; more than 75% of them appeared once. The top ten constitute about 12% of the sample.

The collaborating institutions used their own protocols to collect whole blood in K2EDTA tubes. For TCRbeta analysis, collaborators shipped samples in one of three forms: frozen whole blood, isolated PBMCs, or DNA extracted from either of those sample types. The sample holds one count of this clone. No cognate antigen has been identified for it. The record has no base qualities; no much larger clone is one base away. The sequence links TRBV9 to TRBJ1-6; TRBD1 agrees with 7 junctional bases. The sequence was obtained from a human donor in a cohort sampled during active COVID-19. Sequences were obtained from peripheral blood. The nucleotide sequence reads as follows: TGTGCCAGCAGCCCAGGGGGGTTGTCACCCCTCCACTTT. It translates to CASSPGGLSPLHF.